A selection of T cell receptor beta chains follows, all from one sample in a study of beta chain features in type 1 diabetes. This table comes from immunoSEQ multiplex PCR, and its TCRdb copy is limited to in-frame clones, with some not included. The profile covers about 160,000 clones, with 6.5% to 10% appearing a single time and over 0.5% taken by the ten largest. Material: central memory CD4+ T cells from blood. The receptors were gathered from a woman younger than 35 with type 1 diabetes. Each CDR3 is given with its conserved first and last residue. Fields, in order: J gene, clone size, V gene, D gene, CDR3 DNA, CDR3 protein. D genes are given only for firm matches. Part of the rows lack a size; the others show once, few, many or a class for expanded clones.

>TRBJ2-1|few|TRBV6-5|.
TGTGCCAGTCGACGAACGCGACTATCGAATGAGCAGTTCTTC
CASRRTRLSNEQFF
>TRBJ1-4|.|TRBV2|TRBD1
TGTGCCAGCAGTCAGACGACAGGGGACGAAAAACTGTTTTTT
CASSQTTGDEKLFF
>TRBJ2-3|.|TRBV15|TRBD1
TGTGCCACCAGCAGAGGTAGGGACAGGGAAACAGATACGCAGTATTTT
CATSRGRDRETDTQYF
>TRBJ2-7|few|TRBV13|TRBD2
TGTGCCAGCAGCAGATCGGGACTAGCGGGGGGCTGGAGCTCCTACGAGCAGTACTTC
CASSRSGLAGGWSSYEQYF
>TRBJ2-5|few|TRBV10-3|TRBD1
TGTGCCTCGAGGGACAGGGAAGAGACCCAGTACTTC
CASRDREETQYF
>TRBJ2-1|.|TRBV19|TRBD2
TGTGCCAGTACTCGACTGGGGGGGACGGACAATGAGCAGTTCTTC
CASTRLGGTDNEQFF
>TRBJ1-1|few|TRBV7-9|.
TGTGCCAGCAGCTTAGCGCTAACAGCGGGGTGGTCTGAAGCTTTCTTT
CASSLALTAGWSEAFF
>TRBJ2-7|.|TRBV28|.
TGTGCCAGCCTATCTAACTACGAGCAGTACTTC
CASLSNYEQYF
>TRBJ2-3|.|TRBV6-5|.
TGTGCCAGCAGTTACTTGGGAGTTAGCACAGATACGCAGTATTTT
CASSYLGVSTDTQYF
>TRBJ1-2|.|TRBV7-9|TRBD1
TGTGCCAGCAGCCCCGGGACAGGGGGTAACTATGGCTACACCTTC
CASSPGTGGNYGYTF
>TRBJ2-1|.|TRBV7-9|TRBD2
TGCGCCAGCAGCCAAGGGCGGGGGTCGTGGCAGTTCTTC
CASSQGRGSWQFF
>TRBJ2-3|few|TRBV5-1|.
TGCGCCAGCTTCCAAGGGGATCCCAAGACAGATACGCAGTATTTT
CASFQGDPKTDTQYF
>TRBJ1-1|.|TRBV19|.
TGTGCCAGTAGTGTAGCAGGTATTTGGACTGAAGCTTTCTTT
CASSVAGIWTEAFF
>TRBJ2-5|few|TRBV27|TRBD2
TGTGCCAGCAGTCCTTACGGGACTAGCCGGGAGACCCAGTACTTC
CASSPYGTSRETQYF
>TRBJ1-1|.|TRBV27|.
TGTGCCAGCAGTCAGGACGGAGGGACTGAAGCTTTCTTT
CASSQDGGTEAFF
>TRBJ2-1|.|TRBV7-2|.
TGTGCCAGCAGCCCCGGGTGGTTTGAGCAGTTCTTC
CASSPGWFEQFF
>TRBJ2-1|few|TRBV12-5|TRBD2
TGTGCTAGTGGCCCTGGATTAGCGGGAGGGCCGGGGAATGAGCAGTTCTTC
CASGPGLAGGPGNEQFF
>TRBJ2-3|.|TRBV11-2|TRBD2
TGTGCCAGCAGCCGCCGAGCTAGCGGGGATAACACAGATACGCAGTATTTT
CASSRRASGDNTDTQYF
>TRBJ1-2|few|TRBV4-2|TRBD1
TGTGCCAGCAGCCAAGCGCAGGGACAGCGACTTTATGGCTACACCTTC
CASSQAQGQRLYGYTF
>TRBJ2-7|.|TRBV29-1|TRBD1
TGCAGCGCACTACAGGGGGGCTCCTACGAGCAGTACTTC
CSALQGGSYEQYF
>TRBJ1-2|.|TRBV5-5|.
TGTGCCAGCAGCTTCGGACAAGTCTATGGCTACACCTTC
CASSFGQVYGYTF
>TRBJ2-1|.|TRBV2|.
TGTGCCAGCAGCCAATTCCATGAGCAGTTCTTC
CASSQFHEQFF
>TRBJ2-1|few|TRBV5-4|TRBD1
TGTGCCAGCAGCTTGAGCCAGGGGGCTTTTAATGAGCAGTTCTTC
CASSLSQGAFNEQFF
>TRBJ1-5|few|TRBV19|.
TGTGCCAGTAGTATAGACGTTAATCAGCCCCAGCATTTT
CASSIDVNQPQHF
>TRBJ2-3|.|TRBV27|TRBD2
TGTGCCAGCAGTGCCCAACTAGCGGAGTTCACAGATACGCAGTATTTT
CASSAQLAEFTDTQYF
>TRBJ2-7|.|TRBV5-1|TRBD1
TGCGCCAGCAGCCACGGACAGGGAATCTACGAGCAGTACTTC
CASSHGQGIYEQYF
>TRBJ1-1|.|TRBV28|.
TGTGCCAGCAATGGCGGAGGGACTGAAGCTTTCTTT
CASNGGGTEAFF
>TRBJ1-5|few|TRBV7-6|.
TGTGCCAGCAGCTTAGCACAGGGTGGAGAGCCCCAGCATTTT
CASSLAQGGEPQHF
>TRBJ2-7|.|TRBV7-3|TRBD2
TGTGCCAGCAGCCTACGATTAGACGGGAGGGCTTACGAGCAGTACTTC
CASSLRLDGRAYEQYF
>TRBJ2-3|few|TRBV5-1|TRBD2
TGCGCCAGCAGCCCCCGGCTAGCGGGAGGCACAGATACGCAGTATTTT
CASSPRLAGGTDTQYF
>TRBJ1-1|.|TRBV28|.
TGTGCCAGCAGTCTCAGGGCGGGGGCTGAAGCTTTCTTT
CASSLRAGAEAFF
>TRBJ1-2|few|TRBV7-2|TRBD1
TGTGCCAGCAGCCGAGGGACAGGGGGAGGAGATGGCTACACCTTC
CASSRGTGGGDGYTF
>TRBJ2-2|.|TRBV7-9|TRBD1
TGTGCCAGCTGCACAGGGGGTGGGGAGCTGTTTTTT
CASCTGGGELFF